Sequencing of this T cell receptor (beta chain) was carried out in a study of Graves' ophthalmopathy and Graves' hyperthyroidism. Researchers took RNA transcripts and amplified TCR beta CDR3 regions from them. Investigators did first-round RT-PCR with HTBI primers, then second-round multiplex PCR. TCRdb independently ran MiXCR on the multiplex PCR reads; one entry per CDR3 protein. The sample lists 740,000 or so distinct CDR3 sequences, roughly 41% occurring once. Ophthalmopathy was moderately-to-severely active, CAS at least 3, NOSPECS at least 4, lasting under 3 months. PBMCs were isolated from a roughly 9.3 ml sample of fresh peripheral blood. Worth noting for this clonotype: Its antigen is not identified.

Study conclusions and caveats: The study's model predicted ophthalmopathy progression at around 70% sensitivity and 72.22% specificity.

Germline V CDR1 and CDR2: SGDLS, YYNGEE. The CDR3 has 16 amino acids. V dropped 5 bases and J dropped 5; count of bases not matched to a gene: 11. The TCR originated in an adult man with Graves' ophthalmopathy. Sample: peripheral blood. The chain employs TRBV9 and TRBJ2-7; 12 nucleotides agree with TRBD2. CDR3 loop: CASSLWLAGGPHEQYF. The CDR3 nucleotides read TGTGCCAGCAGTTTATGGCTAGCGGGAGGGCCACACGAGCAGTACTTC.